These 16 T cell receptor beta chains were all obtained from the same sample, sequenced in a study of blood T cell repertoires in COVID-19. Profiled with immunoSEQ multiplex PCR; TCRdb holds only in-frame clones, not every one. This table has hundreds of thousands of clones, around 82% appearing once. The sample comprised PBMCs or T cells enriched from blood (not recorded which). These receptors came from a woman aged 40 to 55 who had been exposed to COVID-19.

The chain combines TRBV10-3 with TRBJ1-2; 7 bases line up with TRBD1. Trimming took 10 bases from V and 8 from J; bases not matched to a gene: 16. The V gene's germline CDR1 is ENHRY and CDR2 SYGVKD. There are 14 residues in the CDR3. The CDR3 here is CATRVAPGQTGYTF. For the CDR3, the DNA is TGTGCCACCCGAGTAGCACCGGGACAGACGGGCTACACCTTC.

This chain connects TRBV18 to TRBJ2-3; D might be TRBD1 (6 bases). This CDR3 spans 17 amino acids. V shed 0 bases and J shed 6 bases, with 19 bases lying between them. Per the germline V gene, CDR1 is KGHSH and CDR2 is LQKENI. As DNA, the CDR3 is TGTGCCAGCTCACCACCGACAGGCGGCTTAAGGGGGGATACGCAGTATTTT. Translation gives CASSPPTGGLRGDTQYF.

The chain joins TRBV11-2 to TRBJ1-2; 7 positions agree with TRBD1. The CDR3 contains 16 residues. After removal of 5 bases from V and 5 bases from J, the junction contained 14 bases not matched to a gene. In germline, CDR1 is SGHAT, CDR2 FQNNGV. The CDR3 reads CASSRRQGVSSYGYTF. The CDR3 DNA reads TGTGCCAGCAGCCGAAGACAGGGCGTGTCCTCTTATGGCTACACCTTC. The whole variable domain, filled in from reference TRBV11-2 and TRBJ1-2, reads EAGVAQSPRYKIIEKRQSVAFWCNPISGHATLYWYQQILGQGPKLLIQFQNNGVVDDSQLPKDRFSAERLKGVDSTLKIQPAKLEDSAVYLCASSRRQGVSSYGYTFGSGTRLTVV.

The rearrangement links TRBV4-3 to TRBJ2-1; 10 bases agree with TRBD2. The J segment lost 1 base and the V segment lost 3 bases, leaving 6 bases of the junction unmatched. CDR1 is LGHNA, CDR2 YSLEER, per germline. The CDR3 is 17 residues long. The CDR3: CASSQQAGGTSYNEQFF. The CDR3 DNA follows: TGCGCCAGCAGCCAGCAAGCGGGGGGGACTTCCTACAATGAGCAGTTCTTC.

The chain couples TRBV29-1 to TRBJ1-3; no clear D gene. V was clipped by 3 bases and J by 1 base, with 7 bases between them. Germline-derived CDR1 and CDR2 are SQVTM and ANQGSEA. The CDR3 is made up of 13 amino acids. The CDR3 spells CSVDVGSGNTIYF. The CDR3 DNA reads TGCAGCGTTGATGTCGGGTCTGGAAACACCATATATTTT.

V is TRBV2 and J is TRBJ1-3, with 8 positions matching TRBD1. Germline CDR1 is SNHLY and CDR2 is FYNNEI. The CDR3 sequence is 16 residues long. V lost 6 bases to trimming and J lost 4 bases; unmatched junction nucleotides: 11. As DNA, the CDR3 is TGTGCCAGCAGCCAGTCCCAGGGGGCGCCGGGAAACACCATATATTTT. Its translation is CASSQSQGAPGNTIYF.

This clone was observed a handful of times. The chain uses TRBV6-5 and TRBJ1-4; TRBD1 agrees at 7 bases. Germline V gene data show CDR1 as MNHEY and CDR2 as SVGAGI. Trimming removed 0 bases from V and 7 bases from J; junction bases left unmatched: 8. The CDR3 is 16 residues long. The CDR3 DNA reads TGTGCCAGCAGTTACTCCCGGGACAGAGACTCTGAAAAACTGTTTTTT. This encodes CASSYSRDRDSEKLFF.

This clone is medium-sized by share. The V and J genes are TRBV5-4 and TRBJ1-1, with D unclear. V was trimmed by 4 bases and J by 1 base, leaving 8 bases between them. The germline CDR1 and CDR2 sequences are SGHNT and YYREEE (reference sequence). This CDR3 region has 13 residues. The CDR3 sequence: CASSEGSNTEAFF. In DNA, the CDR3 is TGTGCCAGCAGCGAGGGATCGAACACTGAAGCTTTCTTT.

V is TRBV27 and J is TRBJ2-2; D possibly corresponds to TRBD2 (7 bases). Trimming shortened V by 2 bases and J by 2 bases, and 12 bases separated the two germline ends. The germline V gene encodes CDR1 MNHEY and CDR2 SMNVEV (reference sequence). The length of the CDR3 is 16 residues. The CDR3 DNA reads TGTGCCAGCAGTTTACAGGGGAGGGGTAACACCGGGGAGCTGTTTTTT. Its translation is CASSLQGRGNTGELFF.

The J gene is TRBJ1-1, the V gene TRBV3-1 (or the pseudogene TRBV3-2); the match to TRBD1 covers 10 bases. The CDR3 extends over 15 amino acids. With V trimmed by 3 bases and J by 5 bases, 6 bases remained unmatched. The V gene's germline CDR1 is LGHDT and CDR2 YNNKEL (reference sequence). CDR3 residues: CASSHHGQGGTEAFF. CDR3 nucleotides: TGTGCCAGCAGCCATCATGGACAGGGGGGGACTGAAGCTTTCTTT.

The CDR3 nucleotides are TGTGCCAGCAGCTTAGCCGGGACAGGGGGGGAGCAGTACTTC. Amino acid sequence: CASSLAGTGGEQYF. V gene TRBV7-2 combines with J gene TRBJ2-7, with 11 bases aligning to TRBD1. CDR1 and CDR2 from the germline V gene are SGHTA and FQGNSA. Trimming cost V 0 bases and J 7 bases; bases outside gene matches: 2. The CDR3 spans 14 residues.

CDR3: CAASLGAANYGYTF. The CDR3 DNA sequence: TGTGCGGCTTCGTTGGGGGCCGCGAACTATGGCTACACCTTC. This sequence joins TRBV28 and TRBJ1-2; D may be TRBD1 (6 bases). This CDR3 has 14 residues. Looked up from germline, CDR1 is MDHEN and CDR2 is SYDVKM.

The chain employs TRBV5-1 and TRBJ2-1; tentative D call: TRBD2 (8 bases). The V end was cut by 5 bases, the J end by 8 bases, with 20 bases between. Germline values: CDR1 SGHRS, CDR2 YFSETQ. This CDR3 is 15 amino acids long. The CDR3 loop is CASSRAGVGGHEQFF. CDR3 nucleotide sequence: TGCGCCAGCAGTAGAGCGGGGGTAGGGGGCCATGAGCAGTTCTTC.

This clone was seen more than once but under ten times. The V and J genes are TRBV16 and TRBJ2-1; possible D gene TRBD1, 6 bases. Germline V lookup: CDR1 KGHSY, CDR2 FQNENV. The CDR3 totals 15 residues. The germline V and J ends were trimmed by 0 bases and 5 bases, with 11 bases remaining between them. CDR3 protein: CASSQSGQGHNEQFF. The CDR3 nucleotides read TGTGCCAGCAGCCAATCCGGGCAGGGGCACAATGAGCAGTTCTTC.

DNA of the CDR3: TGCGCAGTAACAGGAGGCAATCAGCCCCAGCATTTT. The encoded protein is CAVTGGNQPQHF. The chain combines TRBV4-1 with TRBJ1-5, with D possibly matching TRBD1 (5 bases). In germline, CDR1 is MGHRA, CDR2 YSYEKL. The CDR3 sequence is 12 residues long.

The chain recombines TRBV7-2 with TRBJ2-3; TRBD2 might be the D (5 bases). This CDR3 region has 13 residues. Trimming stripped 3 bases from V and 6 bases from J, with 10 bases between. CDR1 SGHTA and CDR2 FQGNSA come from the germline V gene. In nucleotides, the CDR3 is TGTGCCAGCAGCTTGAGGGAGAGCGATACGCAGTATTTT. Its translation: CASSLRESDTQYF.